This T cell receptor beta chain was recovered during a study of regulatory T cells in long-lasting Graves disease. To make TCR beta libraries, researchers used iRepertoire HTBI primers and Arm-PCR of CDR3 regions. Via MiXCR, TCRdb re-called the multiplex PCR reads, giving one row per CDR3 protein. The sample contains approximately 470,000 distinct CDR3 sequences, 15% to 20% of which appear only once. The time point denotes: newly diagnosed GD, antithyroid drugs for less than 3 months. PBMC RNA served as the TCR library source. This clonotype has more than one count but fewer than ten. CDR1 DFQATT and CDR2 SNEGSKA come from the germline V gene (reference sequence). The CDR3 loop spans 16 amino acids. V gave up 3 bases and J gave up 6 bases; unmatched junction bases: 12. These data are also associated with another study on T cells in Graves' hyperthyroidism and ophthalmopathy.

The receptor was isolated from a middle-aged man with Graves disease. The chain joins TRBV20-1 to TRBJ2-2, with 8 positions matching TRBD2. This specimen consisted of peripheral blood mononuclear cells (PBMCs), obtained at new diagnosis, from a patient treated with antithyroid drugs. In nucleotides, the CDR3 is TGCAGTGCTAGGGATGAGCCCGCGCGGGGGGCCGGGGAGCTGTTTTTT. Protein product: CSARDEPARGAGELFF.